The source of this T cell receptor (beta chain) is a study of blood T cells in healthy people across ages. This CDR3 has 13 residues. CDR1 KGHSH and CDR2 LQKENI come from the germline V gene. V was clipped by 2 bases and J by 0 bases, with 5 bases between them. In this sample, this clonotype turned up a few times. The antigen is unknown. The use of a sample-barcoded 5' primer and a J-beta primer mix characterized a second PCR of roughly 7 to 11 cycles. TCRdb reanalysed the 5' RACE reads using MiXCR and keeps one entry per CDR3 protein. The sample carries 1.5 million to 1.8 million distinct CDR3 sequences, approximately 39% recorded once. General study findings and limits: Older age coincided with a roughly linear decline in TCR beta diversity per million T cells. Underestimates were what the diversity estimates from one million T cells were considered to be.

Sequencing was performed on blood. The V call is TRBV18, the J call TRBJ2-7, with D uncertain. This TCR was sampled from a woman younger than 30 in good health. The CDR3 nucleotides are TGTGCCAGCTCACCAGCCACCTCCTACGAGCAGTACTTC. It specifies CASSPATSYEQYF.